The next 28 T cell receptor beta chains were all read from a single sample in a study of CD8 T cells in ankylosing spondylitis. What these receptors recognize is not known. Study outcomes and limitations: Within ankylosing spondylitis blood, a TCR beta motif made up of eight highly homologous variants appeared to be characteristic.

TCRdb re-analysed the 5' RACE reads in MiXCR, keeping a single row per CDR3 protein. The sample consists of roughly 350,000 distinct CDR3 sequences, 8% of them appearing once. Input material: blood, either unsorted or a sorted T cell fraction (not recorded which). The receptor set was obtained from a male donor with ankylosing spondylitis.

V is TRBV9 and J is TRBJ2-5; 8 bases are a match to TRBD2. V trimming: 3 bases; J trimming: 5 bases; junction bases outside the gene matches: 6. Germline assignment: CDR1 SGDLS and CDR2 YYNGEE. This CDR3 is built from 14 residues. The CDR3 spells CASSDREGGETQYF. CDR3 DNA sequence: TGTGCCAGCAGCGACCGGGAGGGAGGGGAGACCCAGTACTTC.

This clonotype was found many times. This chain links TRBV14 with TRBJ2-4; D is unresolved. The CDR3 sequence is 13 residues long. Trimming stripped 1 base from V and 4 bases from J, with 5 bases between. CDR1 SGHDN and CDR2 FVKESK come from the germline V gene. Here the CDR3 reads CASSQVVKNIQYF. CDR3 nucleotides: TGTGCCAGCAGCCAAGTGGTGAAAAACATTCAGTACTTC.

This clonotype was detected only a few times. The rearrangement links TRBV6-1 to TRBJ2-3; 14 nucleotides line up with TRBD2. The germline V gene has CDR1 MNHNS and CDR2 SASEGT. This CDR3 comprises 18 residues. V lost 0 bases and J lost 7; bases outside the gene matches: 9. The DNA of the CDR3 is TGTGCCAGCAGTGAAGCGCCGGGACTAGCGGGAGAAGAGTATACGCAGTATTTT. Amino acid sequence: CASSEAPGLAGEEYTQYF.

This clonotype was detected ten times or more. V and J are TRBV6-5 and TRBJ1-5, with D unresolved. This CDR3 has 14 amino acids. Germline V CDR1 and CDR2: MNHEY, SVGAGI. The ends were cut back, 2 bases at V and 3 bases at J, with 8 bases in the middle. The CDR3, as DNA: TGTGCCAGCAGTTACGCCGGCTTCAATCAGCCCCAGCATTTT. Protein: CASSYAGFNQPQHF.

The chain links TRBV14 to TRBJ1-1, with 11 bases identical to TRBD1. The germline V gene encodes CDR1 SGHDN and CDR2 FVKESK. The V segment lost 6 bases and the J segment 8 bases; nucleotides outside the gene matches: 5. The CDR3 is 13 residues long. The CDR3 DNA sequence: TGTGCCAGCAGACGGACAGGGGGCGTAGAAGCTTTCTTT. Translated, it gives CASRRTGGVEAFF.

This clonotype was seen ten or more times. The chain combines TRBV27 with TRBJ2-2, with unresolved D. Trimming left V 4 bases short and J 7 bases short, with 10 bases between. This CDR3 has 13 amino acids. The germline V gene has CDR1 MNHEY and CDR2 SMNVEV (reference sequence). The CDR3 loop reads CASSSSVGGELFF. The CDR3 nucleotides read TGTGCCAGCAGTTCGAGCGTCGGCGGGGAGCTGTTTTTT.

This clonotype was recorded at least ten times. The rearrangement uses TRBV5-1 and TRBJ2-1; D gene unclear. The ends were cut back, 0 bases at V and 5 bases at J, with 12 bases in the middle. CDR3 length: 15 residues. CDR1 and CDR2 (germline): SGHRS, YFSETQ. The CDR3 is CASSLDSYFDNEQFF. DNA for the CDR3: TGCGCCAGCAGCTTGGACAGCTATTTTGACAATGAGCAGTTCTTC.

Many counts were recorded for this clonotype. The CDR3 DNA sequence: TGCAGCGTTCGTGTACGGACAGGGGTGGCCGAGCAGTACTTC. This encodes CSVRVRTGVAEQYF. The rearrangement uses TRBV29-1 and TRBJ2-7; 9 bases fit TRBD1. V dropped 5 bases and J dropped 6; count of bases not matched to a gene: 11. The CDR3 consists of 14 residues. Germline V CDR1 and CDR2: SQVTM, ANQGSEA.

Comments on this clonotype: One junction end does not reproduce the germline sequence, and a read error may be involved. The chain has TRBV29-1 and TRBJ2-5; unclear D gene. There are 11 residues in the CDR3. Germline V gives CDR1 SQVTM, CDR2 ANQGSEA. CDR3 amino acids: CSVEDLGSTHF. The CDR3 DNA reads TGCAGCGTTGAAGATTTAGGGTCGACCCACTTC.

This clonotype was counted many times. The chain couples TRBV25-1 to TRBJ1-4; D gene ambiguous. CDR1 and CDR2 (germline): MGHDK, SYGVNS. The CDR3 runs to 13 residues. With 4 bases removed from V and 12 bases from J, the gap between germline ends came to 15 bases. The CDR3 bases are TGTGCCAGCAGTGCGGGTGCCTCAGGTGAACTGTTTTTT. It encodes CASSAGASGELFF.

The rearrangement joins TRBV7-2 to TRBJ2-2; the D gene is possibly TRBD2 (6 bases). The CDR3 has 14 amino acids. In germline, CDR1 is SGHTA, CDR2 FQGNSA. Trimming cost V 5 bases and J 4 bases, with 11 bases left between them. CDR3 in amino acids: CASSAGRFTGELFF. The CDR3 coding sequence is TGTGCCAGCAGCGCAGGGAGGTTCACCGGGGAGCTGTTTTTT. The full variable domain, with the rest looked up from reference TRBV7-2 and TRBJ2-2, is GAGVSQSPSNKVTEKGKDVELRCDPISGHTALYWYRQSLGQGLEFLIYFQGNSAPDKSGLPSDRFSAERTGGSVSTLTIQRTQQEDSAVYLCASSAGRFTGELFFGEGSRLTVL.

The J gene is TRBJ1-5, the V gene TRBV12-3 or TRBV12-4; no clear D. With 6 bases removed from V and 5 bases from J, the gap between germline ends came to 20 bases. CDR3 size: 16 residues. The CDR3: CASSPHPDRRDQPQHF. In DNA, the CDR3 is TGTGCCAGCAGCCCCCACCCGGACCGGCGGGATCAGCCCCAGCATTTT.

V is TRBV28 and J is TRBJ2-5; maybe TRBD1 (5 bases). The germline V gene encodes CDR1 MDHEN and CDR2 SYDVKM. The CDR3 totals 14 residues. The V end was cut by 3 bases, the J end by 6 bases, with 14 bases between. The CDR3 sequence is CASSFGREVKTQYF. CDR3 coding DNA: TGTGCCAGCAGTTTTGGCAGGGAAGTAAAGACCCAGTACTTC.

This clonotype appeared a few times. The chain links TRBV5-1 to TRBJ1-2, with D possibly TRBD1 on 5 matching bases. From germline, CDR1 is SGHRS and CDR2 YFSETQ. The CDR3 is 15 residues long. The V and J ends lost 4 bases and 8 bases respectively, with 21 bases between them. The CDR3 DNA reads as TGCGCCAGCAGCCCCTTGGGGGGATCTGTGGTCGGCTACACCTTC. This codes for CASSPLGGSVVGYTF.

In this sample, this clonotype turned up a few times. The CDR3 loop is CASSPRRVLRGYTF. DNA for the CDR3: TGCGCCAGCAGTCCAAGGAGGGTATTGCGTGGCTACACCTTC. The chain uses TRBV4-1 and TRBJ1-2; D is ambiguous. The germline CDR1 and CDR2 sequences are MGHRA and YSYEKL. V was pared by 6 bases and J by 7 bases, with 18 bases between. This CDR3 region has 14 residues.

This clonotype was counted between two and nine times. CDR3 sequence: CASSLPKTIYNEQFF. The CDR3 coding sequence is TGTGCCAGCAGTTTGCCAAAAACGATATACAATGAGCAGTTCTTC. V is TRBV28 and J is TRBJ2-1; no clear D gene. Germline assignment: CDR1 MDHEN and CDR2 SYDVKM. This CDR3 comprises 15 residues. V lost 3 bases and J lost 4, with 13 bases in between.

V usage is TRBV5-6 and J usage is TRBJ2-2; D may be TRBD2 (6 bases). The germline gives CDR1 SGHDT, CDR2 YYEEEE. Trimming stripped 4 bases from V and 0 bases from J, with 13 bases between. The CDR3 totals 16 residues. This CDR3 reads CASSVGPGANTGELFF. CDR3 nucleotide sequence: TGTGCCAGCAGCGTGGGTCCGGGGGCGAACACCGGGGAGCTGTTTTTT.

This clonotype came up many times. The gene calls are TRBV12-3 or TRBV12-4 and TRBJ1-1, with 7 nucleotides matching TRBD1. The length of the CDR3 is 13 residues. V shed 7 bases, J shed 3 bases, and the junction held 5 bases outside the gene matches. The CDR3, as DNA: TGTGCCAGCACCCTCGACAGGGACACTGAAGCTTTCTTT. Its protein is CASTLDRDTEAFF.

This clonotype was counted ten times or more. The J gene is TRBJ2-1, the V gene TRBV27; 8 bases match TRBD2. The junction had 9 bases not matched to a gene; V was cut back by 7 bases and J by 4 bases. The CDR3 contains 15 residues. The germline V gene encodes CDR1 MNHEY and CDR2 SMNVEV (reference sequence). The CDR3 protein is CASIRNGGGYNEQFF. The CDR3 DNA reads TGTGCCAGCATACGAAACGGGGGGGGTTACAATGAGCAGTTCTTC.

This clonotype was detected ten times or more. CDR3: CASSQVIRTKANYGYTF. The CDR3 region has the DNA TGCGCCAGCAGCCAAGTTATCAGGACCAAGGCTAACTATGGCTACACCTTC. V gene TRBV4-1 combines with J gene TRBJ1-2; no firm D call. This CDR3 comprises 17 residues. Trimming stripped 1 base from V and 0 bases from J, with 15 bases between. The germline CDR1 and CDR2 sequences are MGHRA and YSYEKL.

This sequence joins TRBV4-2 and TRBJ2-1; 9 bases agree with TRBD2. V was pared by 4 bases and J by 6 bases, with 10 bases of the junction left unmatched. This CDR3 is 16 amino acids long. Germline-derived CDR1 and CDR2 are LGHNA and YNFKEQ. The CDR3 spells CASSLYLAGDLNEQFF. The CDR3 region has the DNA TGTGCCAGCAGCCTTTATTTAGCGGGAGACCTCAATGAGCAGTTCTTC.

CDR3 region: CSVHGTYTDTQYF. In DNA, the CDR3 is TGCAGCGTACACGGGACCTACACAGATACGCAGTATTTT. The V and J genes are TRBV29-1 and TRBJ2-3; D tentatively fits TRBD1 or TRBD2 (5 bases each). CDR1 and CDR2 (germline): SQVTM, ANQGSEA. This CDR3 is 13 amino acids long. With 6 bases removed from V and 2 bases from J, the gap between germline ends came to 12 bases.

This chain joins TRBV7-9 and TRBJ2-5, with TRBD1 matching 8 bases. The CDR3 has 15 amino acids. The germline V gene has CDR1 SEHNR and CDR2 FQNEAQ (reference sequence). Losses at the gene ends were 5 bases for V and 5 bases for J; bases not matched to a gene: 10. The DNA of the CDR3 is TGTGCCAGCAGCGACAGGGGAGACAGGCAGGAGACCCAGTACTTC. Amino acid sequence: CASSDRGDRQETQYF.

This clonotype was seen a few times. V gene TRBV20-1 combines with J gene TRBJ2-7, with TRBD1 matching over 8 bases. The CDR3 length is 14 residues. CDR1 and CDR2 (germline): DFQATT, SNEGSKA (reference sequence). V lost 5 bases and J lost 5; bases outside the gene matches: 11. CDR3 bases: TGCAGTGCTCCCCCAAGGACAGGGCGGGACGAGCAGTACTTC. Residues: CSAPPRTGRDEQYF.

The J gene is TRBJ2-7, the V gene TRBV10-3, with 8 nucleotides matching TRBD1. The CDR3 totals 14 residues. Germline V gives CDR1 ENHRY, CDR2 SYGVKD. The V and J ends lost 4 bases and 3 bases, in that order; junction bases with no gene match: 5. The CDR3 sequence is CAISGGTGSYEQYF. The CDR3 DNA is TGTGCCATCAGTGGGGGGACAGGAAGCTACGAGCAGTACTTC.

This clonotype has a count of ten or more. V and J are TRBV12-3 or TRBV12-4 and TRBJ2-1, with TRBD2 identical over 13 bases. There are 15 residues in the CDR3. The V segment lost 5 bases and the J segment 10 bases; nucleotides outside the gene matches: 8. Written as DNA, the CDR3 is TGTGCCAGCAGTCTCGGACTAGCGGGAGACGAAGAGCAGTTCTTC. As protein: CASSLGLAGDEEQFF.

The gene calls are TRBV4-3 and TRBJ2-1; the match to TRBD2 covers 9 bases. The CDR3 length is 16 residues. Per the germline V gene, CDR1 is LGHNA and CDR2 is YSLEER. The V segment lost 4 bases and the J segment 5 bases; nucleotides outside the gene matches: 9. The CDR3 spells CASSLRAGGLNNEQFF. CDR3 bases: TGCGCCAGCAGCCTAAGGGCGGGAGGGCTTAACAATGAGCAGTTCTTC.

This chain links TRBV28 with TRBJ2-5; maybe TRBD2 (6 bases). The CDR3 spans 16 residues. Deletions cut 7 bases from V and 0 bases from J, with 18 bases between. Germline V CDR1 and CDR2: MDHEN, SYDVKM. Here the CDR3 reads CASIPLVAEYQETQYF. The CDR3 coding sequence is TGTGCCAGCATCCCCTTGGTAGCGGAATACCAAGAGACCCAGTACTTC.